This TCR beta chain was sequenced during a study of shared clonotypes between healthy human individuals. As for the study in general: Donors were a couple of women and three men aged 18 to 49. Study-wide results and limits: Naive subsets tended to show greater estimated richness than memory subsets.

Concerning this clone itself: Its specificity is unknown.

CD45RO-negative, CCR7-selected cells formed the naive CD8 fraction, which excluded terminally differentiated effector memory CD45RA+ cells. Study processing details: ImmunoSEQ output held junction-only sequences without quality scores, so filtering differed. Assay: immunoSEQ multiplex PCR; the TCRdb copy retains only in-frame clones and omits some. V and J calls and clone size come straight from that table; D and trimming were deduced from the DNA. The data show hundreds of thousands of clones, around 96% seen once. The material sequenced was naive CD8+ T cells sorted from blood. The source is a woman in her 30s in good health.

The CDR3 protein is CATRYWGGPLGTDTQYF. CDR3 in DNA: TGTGCCACCAGATATTGGGGCGGACCCCTGGGCACAGATACGCAGTATTTT. This chain connects TRBV15 to TRBJ2-3, with D tentatively TRBD1 (5 bases). CDR3 length equals 17 residues. V was trimmed by 6 bases and J by 1 base, leaving 20 bases between them. Germline V lookup: CDR1 LNHNV, CDR2 YYDKDF (reference sequence).